The sequence of this T cell receptor beta chain was determined in a study of blood T cell repertoires in COVID-19. Germline assignment: CDR1 SGHTA and CDR2 FQGTGA. The V gene end was trimmed by 1 base and the J gene end by 3 bases; junction bases not matched to a gene: 6. The CDR3 loop spans 17 amino acids. Profiling relied on immunoSEQ multiplex PCR, and the TCRdb table lists in-frame clones only, not all of them. The data show roughly 190,000 clones, 80% to 95% seen once. The sequence came from a man aged 45-65 years with acute or convalescent COVID-19. Material for sequencing was peripheral blood. The rearrangement uses TRBV7-3 and TRBJ2-5, with 12 bases that match TRBD2. This CDR3 reads CASSLRASGGAEETQYF. CDR3 coding DNA: TGTGCCAGCAGCTTAAGAGCTAGCGGGGGGGCCGAAGAGACCCAGTACTTC.